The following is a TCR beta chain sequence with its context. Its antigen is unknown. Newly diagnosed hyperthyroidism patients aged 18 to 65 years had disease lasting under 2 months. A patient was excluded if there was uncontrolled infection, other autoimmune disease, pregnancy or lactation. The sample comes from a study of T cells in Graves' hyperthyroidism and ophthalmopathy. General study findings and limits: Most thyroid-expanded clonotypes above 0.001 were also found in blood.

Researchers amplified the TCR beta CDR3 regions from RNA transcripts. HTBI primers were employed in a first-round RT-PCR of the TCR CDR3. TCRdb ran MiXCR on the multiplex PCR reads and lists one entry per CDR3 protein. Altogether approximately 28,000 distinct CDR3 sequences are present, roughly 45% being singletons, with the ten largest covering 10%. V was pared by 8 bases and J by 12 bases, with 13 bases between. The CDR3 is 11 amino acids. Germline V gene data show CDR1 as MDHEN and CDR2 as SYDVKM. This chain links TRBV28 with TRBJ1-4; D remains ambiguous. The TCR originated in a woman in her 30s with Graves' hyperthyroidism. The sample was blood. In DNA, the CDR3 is TGTGCCAGCGGTCCGTTGACCGAACTGTTTTTT. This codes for CASGPLTELFF.